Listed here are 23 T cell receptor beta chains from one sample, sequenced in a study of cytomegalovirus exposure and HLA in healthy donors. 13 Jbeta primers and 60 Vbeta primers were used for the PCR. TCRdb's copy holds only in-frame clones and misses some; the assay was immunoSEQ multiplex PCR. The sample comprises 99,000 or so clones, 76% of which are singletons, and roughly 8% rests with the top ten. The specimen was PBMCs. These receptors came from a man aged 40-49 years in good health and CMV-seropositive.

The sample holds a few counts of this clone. Written as DNA, the CDR3 is TGTGCCAGCAGCTTAATACGGGAGGTAGCCTACGAGCAGTACTTC. Protein: CASSLIREVAYEQYF. The chain links TRBV7-6 to TRBJ2-7; 7 bases agree with TRBD2. V was clipped by 2 bases and J by 2 bases; unmatched bases: 6. The CDR3 runs to 15 residues. Germline V gene data show CDR1 as SGHVS and CDR2 as FNYEAQ.

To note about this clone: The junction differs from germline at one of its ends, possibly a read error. The DNA of the CDR3 is TGTGCACAAAAAGGGACTTTCTCCCAAAACAGTCAGTACTTC. It codes for CAQKGTFSQNSQYF. The chain joins TRBV5-8 to TRBJ2-4; tentative D call: TRBD2 (6 bases). The CDR3 extends over 14 amino acids. CDR1 and CDR2 (germline): SGHTS, YDEGEE.

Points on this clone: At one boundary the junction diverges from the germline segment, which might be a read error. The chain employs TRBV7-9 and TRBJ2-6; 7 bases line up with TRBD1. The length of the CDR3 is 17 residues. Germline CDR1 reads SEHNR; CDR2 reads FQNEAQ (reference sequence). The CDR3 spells CASSSDRRSSGANGLTF. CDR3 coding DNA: TGTGCCAGCAGTTCGGACAGGCGAAGCTCTGGGGCCAACGGCCTGACTTTC.

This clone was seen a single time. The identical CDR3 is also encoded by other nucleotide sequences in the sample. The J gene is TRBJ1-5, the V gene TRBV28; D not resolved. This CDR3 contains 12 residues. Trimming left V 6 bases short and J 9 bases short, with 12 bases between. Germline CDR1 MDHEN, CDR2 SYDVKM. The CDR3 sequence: CASSLPGGPQHF. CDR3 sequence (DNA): TGTGCCAGCAGCTTGCCTGGCGGGCCCCAGCATTTT.

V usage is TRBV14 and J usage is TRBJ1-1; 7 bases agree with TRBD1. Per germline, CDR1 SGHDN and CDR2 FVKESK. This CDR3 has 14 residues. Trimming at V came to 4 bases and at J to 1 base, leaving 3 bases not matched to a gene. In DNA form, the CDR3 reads TGTGCCAGCAGCCCCCGGACAGGGAACACTGAAGCTTTCTTT. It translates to CASSPRTGNTEAFF.

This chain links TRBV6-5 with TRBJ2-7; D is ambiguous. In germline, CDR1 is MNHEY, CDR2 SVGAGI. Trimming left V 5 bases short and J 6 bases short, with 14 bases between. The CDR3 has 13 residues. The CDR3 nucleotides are TGTGCCAGCAGTAATAGAGCAGGTTCCGAGCAGTACTTC. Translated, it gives CASSNRAGSEQYF.

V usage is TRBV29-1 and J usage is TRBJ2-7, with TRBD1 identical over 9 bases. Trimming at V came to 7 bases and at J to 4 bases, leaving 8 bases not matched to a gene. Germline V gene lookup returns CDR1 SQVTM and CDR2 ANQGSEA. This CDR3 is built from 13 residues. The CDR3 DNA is TGCAGCGCCGCCGGGACAGGGAATTACGAGCAGTACTTC. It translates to CSAAGTGNYEQYF.

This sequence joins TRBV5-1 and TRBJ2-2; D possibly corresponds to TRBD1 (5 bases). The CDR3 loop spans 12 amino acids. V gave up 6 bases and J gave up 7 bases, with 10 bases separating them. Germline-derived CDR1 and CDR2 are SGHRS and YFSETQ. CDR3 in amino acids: CASTYQGGELFF. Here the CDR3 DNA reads TGCGCCAGCACCTATCAGGGCGGGGAGCTGTTTTTT.

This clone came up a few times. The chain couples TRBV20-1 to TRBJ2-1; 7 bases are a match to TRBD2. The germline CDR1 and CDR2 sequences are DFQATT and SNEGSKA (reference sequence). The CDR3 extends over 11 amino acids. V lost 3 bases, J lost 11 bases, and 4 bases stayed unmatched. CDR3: CSARGGTKQFF. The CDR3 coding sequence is TGCAGTGCTAGGGGGGGGACTAAGCAGTTCTTC.

DNA of the CDR3: TGTGCCAGCAGCGTGGACAGGGAAGGGATCACAGATACGCAGTATTTT. Encoded protein: CASSVDREGITDTQYF. The chain carries TRBV5-5 and TRBJ2-3; 8 bases are a match to TRBD1. Looked up from germline, CDR1 is SGHKS and CDR2 is YYEKEE (reference sequence). Germline trimming cut 4 bases from V and 2 bases from J; bases unmatched to any gene: 9. CDR3 length: 16 residues.

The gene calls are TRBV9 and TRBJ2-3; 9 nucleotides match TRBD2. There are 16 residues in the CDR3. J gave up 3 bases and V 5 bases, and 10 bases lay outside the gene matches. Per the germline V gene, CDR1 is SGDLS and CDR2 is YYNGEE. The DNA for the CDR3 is TGTGCCAGCAGTCATAGCGGGGGTAGGACTACAGATACGCAGTATTTT. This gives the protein CASSHSGGRTTDTQYF.

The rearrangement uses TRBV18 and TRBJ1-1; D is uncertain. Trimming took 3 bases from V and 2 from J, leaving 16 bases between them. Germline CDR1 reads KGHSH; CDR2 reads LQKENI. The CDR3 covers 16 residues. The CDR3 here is CASSPGRNRGNTEAFF. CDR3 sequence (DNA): TGTGCCAGCTCACCGGGCAGAAACCGGGGAAACACTGAAGCTTTCTTT.

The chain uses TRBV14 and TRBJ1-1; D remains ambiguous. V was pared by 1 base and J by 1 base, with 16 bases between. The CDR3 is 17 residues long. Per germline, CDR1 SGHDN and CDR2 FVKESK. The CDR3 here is CASSQVPEPDKNTEAFF. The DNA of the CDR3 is TGTGCCAGCAGCCAAGTTCCGGAACCAGACAAGAACACTGAAGCTTTCTTT.

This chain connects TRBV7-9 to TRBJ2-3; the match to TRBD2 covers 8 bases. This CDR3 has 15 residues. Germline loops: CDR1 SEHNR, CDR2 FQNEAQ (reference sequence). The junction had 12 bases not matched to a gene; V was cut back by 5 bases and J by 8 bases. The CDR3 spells CASSLDSGGPGTQYF. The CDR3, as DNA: TGTGCCAGCAGCCTTGATTCGGGGGGGCCCGGTACGCAGTATTTT. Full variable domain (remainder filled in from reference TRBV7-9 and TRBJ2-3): DTGVSQNPRHKITKRGQNVTFRCDPISEHNRLYWYRQTLGQGPEFLTYFQNEAQLEKSRLLSDRFSAERPKGSFSTLEIQRTEQGDSAMYLCASSLDSGGPGTQYFGPGTRLTVL.

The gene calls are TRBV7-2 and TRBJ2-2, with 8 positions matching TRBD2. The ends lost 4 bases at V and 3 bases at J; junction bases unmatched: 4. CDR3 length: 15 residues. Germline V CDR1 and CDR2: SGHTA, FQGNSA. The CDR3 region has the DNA TGTGCCAGCAGCTGGTTCGGGGGGGACACCGGGGAGCTGTTTTTT. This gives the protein CASSWFGGDTGELFF.

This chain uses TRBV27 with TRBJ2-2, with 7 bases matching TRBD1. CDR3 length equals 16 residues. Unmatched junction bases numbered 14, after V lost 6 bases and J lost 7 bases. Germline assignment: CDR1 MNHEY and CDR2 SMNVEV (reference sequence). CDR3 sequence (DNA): TGTGCCAGCAGCCGTCCACTGGGACAGAGGGGCGGGGAGCTGTTTTTT. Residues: CASSRPLGQRGGELFF.

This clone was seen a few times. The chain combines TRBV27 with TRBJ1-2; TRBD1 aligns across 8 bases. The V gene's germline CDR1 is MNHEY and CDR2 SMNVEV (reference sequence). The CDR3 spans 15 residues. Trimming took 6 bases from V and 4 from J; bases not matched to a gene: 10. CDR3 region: CASRDRGRESYGYTF. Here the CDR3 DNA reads TGTGCCAGCAGAGACAGGGGTCGAGAATCCTATGGCTACACCTTC.

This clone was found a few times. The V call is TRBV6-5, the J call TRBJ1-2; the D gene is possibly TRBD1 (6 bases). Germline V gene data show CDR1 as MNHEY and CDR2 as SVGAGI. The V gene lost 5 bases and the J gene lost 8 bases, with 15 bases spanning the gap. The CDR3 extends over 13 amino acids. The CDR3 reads CASSEYFQGGYTF. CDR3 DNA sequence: TGTGCCAGCAGTGAGTACTTCCAGGGGGGCTACACCTTC.

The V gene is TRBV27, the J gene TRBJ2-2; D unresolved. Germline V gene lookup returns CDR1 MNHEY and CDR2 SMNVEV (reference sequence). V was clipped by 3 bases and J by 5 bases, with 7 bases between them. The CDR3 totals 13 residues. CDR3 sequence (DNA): TGTGCCAGCAGTTTGTCAGGTACCGGGGAGCTGTTTTTT. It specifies CASSLSGTGELFF.

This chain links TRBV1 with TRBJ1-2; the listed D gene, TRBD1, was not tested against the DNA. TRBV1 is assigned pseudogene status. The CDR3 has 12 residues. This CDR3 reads CTSSQGAYGYTF. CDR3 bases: TGCACCAGCAGCCAAGGGGCCTATGGCTACACCTTC.

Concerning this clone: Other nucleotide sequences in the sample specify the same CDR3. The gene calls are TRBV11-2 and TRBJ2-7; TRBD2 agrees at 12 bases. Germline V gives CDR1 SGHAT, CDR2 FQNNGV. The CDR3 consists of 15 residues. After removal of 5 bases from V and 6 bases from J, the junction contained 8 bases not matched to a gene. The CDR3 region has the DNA TGTGCCAGCAGCGGCTTCCTAGCGGGAGGGCTCGAGCAGTACTTC. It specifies CASSGFLAGGLEQYF.

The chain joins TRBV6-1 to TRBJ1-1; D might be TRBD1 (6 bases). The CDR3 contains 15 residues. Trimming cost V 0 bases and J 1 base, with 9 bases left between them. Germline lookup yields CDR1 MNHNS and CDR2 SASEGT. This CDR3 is CASSEARQENTEAFF. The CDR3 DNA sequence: TGTGCCAGCAGTGAAGCAAGACAGGAGAACACTGAAGCTTTCTTT.

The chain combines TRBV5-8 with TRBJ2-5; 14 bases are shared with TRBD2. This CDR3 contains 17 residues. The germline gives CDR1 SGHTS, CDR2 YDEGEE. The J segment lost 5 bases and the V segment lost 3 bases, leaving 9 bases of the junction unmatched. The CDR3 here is CASSSGLAGEGTETQYF. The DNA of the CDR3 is TGTGCCAGCAGCTCGGGACTAGCGGGAGAGGGGACTGAGACCCAGTACTTC.